The 20 T cell receptor beta chains listed next were all sequenced from one sample in a study of blood T cell repertoires in COVID-19. TCRdb's table, derived via immunoSEQ multiplex PCR, lists solely in-frame clones and lacks some. The data contain over 50,000 clones, about 81% of them singletons. Material: peripheral blood. These receptors were obtained from an elderly man with acute or convalescent COVID-19.

V is TRBV5-4 and J is TRBJ2-7, with 15 bases that match TRBD2. Trimming cost V 4 bases and J 2 bases; bases outside gene matches: 4. Germline V gene lookup returns CDR1 SGHNT and CDR2 YYREEE (reference sequence). CDR3 length: 16 residues. In nucleotides, the CDR3 is TGTGCCAGCAGCCCCGGGACTAGCGGGAGGACCTACGAGCAGTACTTC. This gives the protein CASSPGTSGRTYEQYF.

This clone occurred a few times. The chain links TRBV15 to TRBJ1-2; D remains ambiguous. The CDR3 is 15 amino acids. Germline V gene lookup returns CDR1 LNHNV and CDR2 YYDKDF (reference sequence). Trimming shortened V by 2 bases and J by 0 bases, and 10 bases separated the two germline ends. The chain's CDR3 is CATSRPSTSNYGYTF. For the CDR3, the DNA is TGTGCCACCAGCAGACCGAGTACGTCTAACTATGGCTACACCTTC.

The rearrangement joins TRBV10-3 to TRBJ2-5, with TRBD2 identical over 15 bases. Per germline, CDR1 ENHRY and CDR2 SYGVKD. The CDR3 length is 20 residues. J gave up 2 bases and V 8 bases, and 18 bases lay outside the gene matches. The CDR3 region has the DNA TGTGCCATCTCTTCCAAGGGACTAGCGGGAGGAGTGGGGCCTCAAGAGACCCAGTACTTC. It is translated as CAISSKGLAGGVGPQETQYF.

The rearrangement links TRBV4-3 to TRBJ2-1; D is perhaps TRBD2 (6 bases). V was shortened by 0 bases and J by 10 bases, with 16 bases between the two germline ends. The CDR3 loop spans 15 amino acids. The germline gives CDR1 LGHNA, CDR2 YSLEER. CDR3 coding DNA: TGCGCCAGCAGCCAAGAATCAGGAGGGGCTGGGGAGCAGTTCTTC. Protein product: CASSQESGGAGEQFF.

J is TRBJ2-5 and V is TRBV28, with a tentative D call TRBD2 (6 bases). The length of the CDR3 is 13 residues. Germline V gene sequence: CDR1 MDHEN, CDR2 SYDVKM. V was trimmed by 8 bases and J by 1 base, leaving 11 bases between them. DNA of the CDR3: TGTGCCAGCGTCGGGGGAGCCCAAGAGACCCAGTACTTC. Its protein is CASVGGAQETQYF.

This clone was observed a few times. The chain uses TRBV3-1 (or the pseudogene TRBV3-2) and TRBJ2-7; D may be TRBD1 (5 bases). The CDR3 consists of 14 residues. Per the germline V gene, CDR1 is LGHDT and CDR2 is YNNKEL (reference sequence). The V and J ends lost 1 base and 5 bases respectively, with 12 bases between them. DNA for the CDR3: TGTGCCAGCAGCCAAGGCAGACAGAGCCACGAGCAGTACTTC. Translation: CASSQGRQSHEQYF.

The rearrangement joins TRBV11-1 to TRBJ2-7; D is perhaps TRBD1 (5 bases). The V and J ends lost 5 bases and 6 bases respectively, with 14 bases between them. The germline gives CDR1 SGHAT, CDR2 FQDESV (reference sequence). The CDR3 is made up of 13 amino acids. The CDR3 region is CASSQPSRGEQYF. The DNA of the CDR3 is TGTGCCAGCAGCCAGCCCTCAAGGGGCGAGCAGTACTTC.

The CDR3 nucleotides are TGTGCCAGTAGCTCCGACAGGGGTCCATCTCAGCCCCAGCATTTT. Its translation: CASSSDRGPSQPQHF. The V and J genes are TRBV19 and TRBJ1-5; 8 bases match TRBD1. This CDR3 comprises 15 residues. The V gene end was trimmed by 6 bases and the J gene end by 6 bases; junction bases not matched to a gene: 10. CDR1 is LNHDA, CDR2 SQIVND, per germline (reference sequence).

About this clone itself: The germline gene is not matched at one end of the junction; a read error may be the cause. This chain links TRBV28 with TRBJ1-2; TRBD1 matches 8 bases. Per the germline V gene, CDR1 is MDHEN and CDR2 is SYDVKM. The CDR3 covers 14 residues. CDR3: CVSAPPGGLSGYTF. The CDR3 nucleotides are TGTGTCAGCGCCCCCCCAGGGGGCCTTTCTGGCTACACCTTC.

The gene calls are TRBV6-5 and TRBJ2-7, with 10 bases identical to TRBD1. Looked up from germline, CDR1 is MNHEY and CDR2 is SVGAGI. After removal of 10 bases from V and 7 bases from J, the junction contained 7 bases not matched to a gene. The CDR3 runs to 12 residues. CDR3 amino acids: CATRQGAREQYF. The CDR3 region has the DNA TGTGCCACCCGACAGGGGGCGCGGGAGCAGTACTTC.

The gene calls are TRBV6-5 and TRBJ1-6; 7 bases match TRBD1. With V trimmed by 0 bases and J by 7 bases, 6 bases remained unmatched. This CDR3 contains 16 residues. The germline CDR1 and CDR2 sequences are MNHEY and SVGAGI. This CDR3 is CASSYSRQGGNSPLHF. Here the CDR3 DNA reads TGTGCCAGCAGTTACTCGAGACAGGGAGGCAATTCACCCCTCCACTTT.

The chain combines TRBV4-2 with TRBJ1-2, with unresolved D. V lost 0 bases and J 8 bases, leaving 10 bases between the germline ends. Germline lookup yields CDR1 LGHNA and CDR2 YNFKEQ. CDR3 length: 13 residues. The CDR3 reads CASSQDYRGGYTF. In nucleotides, the CDR3 is TGTGCCAGCAGCCAAGATTACCGGGGAGGCTACACCTTC.

This clone has a handful of counts. The chain combines TRBV10-2 with TRBJ1-2, with D possibly being TRBD1 (5 bases). V dropped 2 bases and J dropped 7 bases, with 8 bases sitting between them. The CDR3 length is 12 residues. From germline, CDR1 is WSHSY and CDR2 SAAADI. The CDR3 region is CASSEMGGGYTF. In nucleotides, the CDR3 is TGCGCCAGCAGTGAGATGGGGGGTGGCTACACCTTC.

This clone was seen just once. The V call is TRBV9, the J call TRBJ2-3, with 8 bases fitting TRBD2. V lost 10 bases and J lost 2; bases outside the gene matches: 6. The CDR3 extends over 13 amino acids. CDR1 and CDR2 from the germline V gene are SGDLS and YYNGEE. CDR3 DNA: TGTGCCTCGGGGGGGCGGATCACAGATACGCAGTATTTT. The encoded protein is CASGGRITDTQYF.

J is TRBJ1-3 and V is TRBV2, with TRBD1 as a possible D gene (6 bases). CDR3 length equals 15 residues. With 3 bases removed from V and 2 bases from J, the gap between germline ends came to 11 bases. The germline gives CDR1 SNHLY, CDR2 FYNNEI. This CDR3 is CASSDPGQTGNTIYF. The CDR3 DNA sequence: TGTGCCAGCAGTGACCCGGGACAAACTGGAAACACCATATATTTT.

The chain carries TRBV5-1 and TRBJ1-1, with 11 bases fitting TRBD1. The CDR3 runs 15 residues. Per the germline V gene, CDR1 is SGHRS and CDR2 is YFSETQ. V gave up 1 base and J gave up 4 bases; unmatched junction bases: 3. CDR3 sequence reads: CASSLLGQGGTEAFF. Here the CDR3 DNA reads TGCGCCAGCAGCTTGTTGGGACAGGGGGGCACTGAAGCTTTCTTT.

This rearrangement joins TRBV19 to TRBJ2-5, with 11 nucleotides matching TRBD2. Germline V CDR1 and CDR2: LNHDA, SQIVND (reference sequence). CDR3 length: 15 residues. V shed 6 bases, J shed 5 bases, and the junction held 8 bases outside the gene matches. CDR3 in DNA: TGTGCCAGTAGCCTTGGGACTAGCGGCTTCGAGACCCAGTACTTC. It is translated as CASSLGTSGFETQYF.

The chain recombines TRBV7-3 with TRBJ2-3; tentative D call: TRBD2 (6 bases). The germline V gene has CDR1 SGHTA and CDR2 FQGTGA. V lost 1 base to trimming and J lost 5 bases, with 7 bases between them. This CDR3 is 13 amino acids long. In DNA form, the CDR3 reads TGTGCCAGCAGCTTAATGGAGGGAGATACGCAGTATTTT. Protein: CASSLMEGDTQYF.

This chain connects TRBV7-2 to TRBJ2-1; 10 bases align to TRBD2. The CDR3 covers 13 residues. Germline V gene sequence: CDR1 SGHTA, CDR2 FQGNSA. V was pared by 0 bases and J by 13 bases, with 3 bases of the junction left unmatched. This CDR3 is CASSLAGTSAQFF. CDR3 in DNA: TGTGCCAGCAGCTTAGCAGGGACTAGCGCCCAGTTCTTC.

This clone was counted a few times. The rearrangement uses TRBV4-3 and TRBJ1-2, with 7 bases matching TRBD1. The CDR3 has 13 residues. Germline V CDR1 and CDR2: LGHNA, YSLEER. Losses at the gene ends were 2 bases for V and 8 bases for J; bases not matched to a gene: 5. CDR3 sequence reads: CASSQLYRGGYTF. The CDR3 DNA reads as TGCGCCAGCAGCCAACTTTACAGGGGAGGCTACACCTTC.